Listed here are 4 T cell receptor beta chains from one sample, sequenced in a study of T-cell memory formation after mild COVID-19. TCRdb re-called the 5' RACE reads through MiXCR, storing one row per CDR3 protein. Counted here are tens of thousands of distinct CDR3 sequences, about 15% occurring once; the ten biggest clones make up 31%. The sample comprised PBMCs or a T cell subset sorted from them (not recorded which). Receptors originate from an adult woman who had mild COVID-19 (a few samples of this study predate the infection). Cell type and time point are not known.

The chain is built from TRBV9 and TRBJ1-6; D perhaps matches TRBD1 (5 bases). From germline, CDR1 is SGDLS and CDR2 YYNGEE. The CDR3 is 10 amino acids. V was trimmed by 7 bases and J by 9 bases, leaving 5 bases between them. The CDR3, as DNA: TGTGCCAGCGGGGGTTCACCCCTCCACTTT. This sequence encodes CASGGSPLHF.

This clonotype was counted between two and nine times. This chain links TRBV24-1 with TRBJ2-1; TRBD2 is a possible D gene (5 bases). The ends were cut back, 3 bases at V and 0 bases at J, with 14 bases in the middle. The CDR3 contains 17 residues. CDR1 is KGHDR and CDR2 is SFDVKD in the germline V gene. The CDR3 nucleotides read TGTGCCACCAGTGATCCCCTAAAAGGAGGCTCCTACAATGAGCAGTTCTTC. Translation gives CATSDPLKGGSYNEQFF.

As regards this clonotype: One junction end disagrees with the germline gene, perhaps due to a read error. This chain uses TRBV7-7 with TRBJ2-1; D may correspond to TRBD1 or TRBD2 (5 bases each). This CDR3 has 15 residues. CDR1 and CDR2 (germline): SSHAT, FNYEAQ (reference sequence). The CDR3 here is CASSLGELSYNEQFF. The CDR3 region has the DNA TGTGCTAGCAGCTTGGGGGAGTTATCCTACAATGAGCAGTTCTTC.

The chain carries TRBV3-1 and TRBJ2-5; D possibly corresponds to TRBD2 (7 bases). CDR3 size: 15 residues. V gave up 4 bases and J gave up 5 bases, with 17 bases separating them. Germline values: CDR1 LGHDT, CDR2 YNNKEL (reference sequence). The CDR3 DNA reads as TGTGCCAGCAGCCGTACAACGGGGGGCTCGGAGACCCAGTACTTC. Protein: CASSRTTGGSETQYF.